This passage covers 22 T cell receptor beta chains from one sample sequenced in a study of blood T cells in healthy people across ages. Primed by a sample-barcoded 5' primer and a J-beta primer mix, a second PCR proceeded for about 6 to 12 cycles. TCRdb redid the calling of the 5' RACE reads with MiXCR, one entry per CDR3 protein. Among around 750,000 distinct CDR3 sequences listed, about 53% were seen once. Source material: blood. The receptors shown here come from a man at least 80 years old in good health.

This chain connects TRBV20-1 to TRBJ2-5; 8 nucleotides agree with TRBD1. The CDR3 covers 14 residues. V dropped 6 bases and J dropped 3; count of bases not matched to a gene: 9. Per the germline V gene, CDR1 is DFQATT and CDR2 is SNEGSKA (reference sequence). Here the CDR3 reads CSAQTGAKKETQYF. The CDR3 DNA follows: TGCAGTGCCCAGACAGGGGCTAAAAAAGAGACCCAGTACTTC.

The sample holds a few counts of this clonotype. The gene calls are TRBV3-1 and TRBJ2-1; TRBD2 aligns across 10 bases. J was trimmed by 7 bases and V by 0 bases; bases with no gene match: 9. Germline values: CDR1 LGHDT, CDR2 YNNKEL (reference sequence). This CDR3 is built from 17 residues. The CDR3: CASSQEGLAGARNEQFF. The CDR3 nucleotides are TGTGCCAGCAGCCAAGAGGGTCTAGCGGGAGCTCGGAATGAGCAGTTCTTC.

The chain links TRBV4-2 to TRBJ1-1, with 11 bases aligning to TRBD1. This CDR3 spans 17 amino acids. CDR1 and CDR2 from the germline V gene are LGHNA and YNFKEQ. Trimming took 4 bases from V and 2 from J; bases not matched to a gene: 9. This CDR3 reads CASSLRDRGRSNTEAFF. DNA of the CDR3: TGTGCCAGCAGCCTCCGGGACAGGGGGAGAAGCAACACTGAAGCTTTCTTT.

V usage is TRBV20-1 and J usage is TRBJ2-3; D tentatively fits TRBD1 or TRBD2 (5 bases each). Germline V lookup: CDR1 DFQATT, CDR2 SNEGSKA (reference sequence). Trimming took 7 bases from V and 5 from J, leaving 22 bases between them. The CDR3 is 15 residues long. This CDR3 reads CSVKPGTPRQDTQYF. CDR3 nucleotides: TGCAGTGTTAAACCCGGGACCCCGCGGCAAGATACGCAGTATTTT.

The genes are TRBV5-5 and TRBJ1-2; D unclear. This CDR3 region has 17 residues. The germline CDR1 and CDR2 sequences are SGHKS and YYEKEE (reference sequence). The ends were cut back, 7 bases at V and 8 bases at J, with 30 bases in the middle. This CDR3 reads CASSFVGVGNPTNGYTF. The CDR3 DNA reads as TGTGCCAGCTCCTTTGTTGGGGTGGGCAACCCAACTAACGGCTACACCTTC.

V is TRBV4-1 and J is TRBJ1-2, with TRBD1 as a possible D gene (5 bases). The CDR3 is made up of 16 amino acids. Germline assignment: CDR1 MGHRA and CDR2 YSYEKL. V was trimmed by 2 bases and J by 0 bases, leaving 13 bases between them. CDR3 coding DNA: TGCGCCAGCAGCCAAATTGGGACGGTTCCTAACTATGGCTACACCTTC. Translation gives CASSQIGTVPNYGYTF.

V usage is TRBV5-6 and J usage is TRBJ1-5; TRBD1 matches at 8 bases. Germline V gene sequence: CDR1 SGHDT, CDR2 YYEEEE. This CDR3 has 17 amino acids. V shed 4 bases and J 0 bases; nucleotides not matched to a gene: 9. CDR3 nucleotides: TGTGCCAGCAGCCCCTGGACAGGGATGTATAGCAATCAGCCCCAGCATTTT. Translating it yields CASSPWTGMYSNQPQHF.

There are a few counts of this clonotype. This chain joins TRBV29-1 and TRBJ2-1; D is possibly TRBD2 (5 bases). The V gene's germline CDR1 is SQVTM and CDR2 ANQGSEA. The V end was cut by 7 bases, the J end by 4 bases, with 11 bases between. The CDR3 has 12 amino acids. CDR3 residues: CSARTGYNEQFF. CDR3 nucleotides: TGCAGCGCACGGACTGGATACAATGAGCAGTTCTTC.

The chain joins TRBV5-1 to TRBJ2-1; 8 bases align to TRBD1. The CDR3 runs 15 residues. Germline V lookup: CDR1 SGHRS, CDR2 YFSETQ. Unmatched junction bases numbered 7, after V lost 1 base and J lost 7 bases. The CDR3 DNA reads TGCGCCAGCAGCTTGACGCGGACAGGGAGGAATGAGCAGTTCTTC. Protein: CASSLTRTGRNEQFF.

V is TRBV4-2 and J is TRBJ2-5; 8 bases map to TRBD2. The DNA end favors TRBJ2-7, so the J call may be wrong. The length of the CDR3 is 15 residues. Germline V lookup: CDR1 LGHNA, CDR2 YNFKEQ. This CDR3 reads CASSQEISGIIEQYF. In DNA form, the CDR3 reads TGTGCCAGCAGCCAAGAGATTAGCGGGATCATCGAGCAGTACTTC.

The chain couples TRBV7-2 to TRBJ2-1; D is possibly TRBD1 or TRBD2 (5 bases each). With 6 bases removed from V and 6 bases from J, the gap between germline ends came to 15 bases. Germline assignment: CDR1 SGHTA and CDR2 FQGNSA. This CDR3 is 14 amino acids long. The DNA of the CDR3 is TGTGCCAGCAGGAACCGCCTTGGGGGCAATGAGCAGTTCTTC. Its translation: CASRNRLGGNEQFF.

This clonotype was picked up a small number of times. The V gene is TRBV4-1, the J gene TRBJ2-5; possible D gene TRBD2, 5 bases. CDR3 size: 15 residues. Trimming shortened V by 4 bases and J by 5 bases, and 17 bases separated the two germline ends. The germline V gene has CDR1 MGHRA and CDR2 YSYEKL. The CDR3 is CASSRSAAERETQYF. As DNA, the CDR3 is TGCGCCAGCAGCCGAAGTGCGGCAGAGCGGGAGACCCAGTACTTC.

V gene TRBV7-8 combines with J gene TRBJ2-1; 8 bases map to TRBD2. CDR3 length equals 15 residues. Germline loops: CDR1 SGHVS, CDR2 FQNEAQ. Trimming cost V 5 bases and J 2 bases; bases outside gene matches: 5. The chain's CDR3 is CASSLWGLAYNEQFF. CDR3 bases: TGTGCCAGCAGCCTCTGGGGACTAGCCTACAATGAGCAGTTCTTC. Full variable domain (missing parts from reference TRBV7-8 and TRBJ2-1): GAGVSQSPRYKVAKRGQDVALRCDPISGHVSLFWYQQALGQGPEFLTYFQNEAQLDKSGLPSDRFFAERPEGSVSTLKIQRTQQEDSAVYLCASSLWGLAYNEQFFGPGTRLTVL.

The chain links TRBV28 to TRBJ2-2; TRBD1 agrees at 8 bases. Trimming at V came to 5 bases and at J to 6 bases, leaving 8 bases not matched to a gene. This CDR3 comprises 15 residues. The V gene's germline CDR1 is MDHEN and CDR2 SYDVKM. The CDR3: CASSNYRGLAGELFF. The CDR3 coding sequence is TGTGCCAGCAGTAACTACAGGGGGTTGGCCGGGGAGCTGTTTTTT.

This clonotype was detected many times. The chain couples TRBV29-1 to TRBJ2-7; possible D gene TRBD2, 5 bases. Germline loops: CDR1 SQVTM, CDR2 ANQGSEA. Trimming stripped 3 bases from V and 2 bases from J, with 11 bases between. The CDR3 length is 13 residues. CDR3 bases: TGCAGCGTTGATGGACCCGGGACCTACGAGCAGTACTTC. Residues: CSVDGPGTYEQYF.

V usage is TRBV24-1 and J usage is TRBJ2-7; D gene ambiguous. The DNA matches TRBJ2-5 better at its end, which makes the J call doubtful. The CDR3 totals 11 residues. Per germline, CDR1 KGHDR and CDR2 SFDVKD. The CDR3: CATSDIETQYF. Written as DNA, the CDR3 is TGTGCCACCAGTGATATTGAGACCCAGTACTTC.

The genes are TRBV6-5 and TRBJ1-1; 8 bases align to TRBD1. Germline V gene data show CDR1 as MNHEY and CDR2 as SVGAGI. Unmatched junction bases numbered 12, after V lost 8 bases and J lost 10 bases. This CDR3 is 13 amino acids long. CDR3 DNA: TGTGCCAGCCGAACCCATGGACAGGGCGGAGCTTTCTTT. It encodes CASRTHGQGGAFF.

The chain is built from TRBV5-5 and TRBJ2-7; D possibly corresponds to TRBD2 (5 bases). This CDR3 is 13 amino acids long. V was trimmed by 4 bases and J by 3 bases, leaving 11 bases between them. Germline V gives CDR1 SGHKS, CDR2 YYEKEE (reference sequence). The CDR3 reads CASSGYRGYEQYF. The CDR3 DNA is TGTGCCAGCAGCGGATACCGGGGCTACGAGCAGTACTTC.

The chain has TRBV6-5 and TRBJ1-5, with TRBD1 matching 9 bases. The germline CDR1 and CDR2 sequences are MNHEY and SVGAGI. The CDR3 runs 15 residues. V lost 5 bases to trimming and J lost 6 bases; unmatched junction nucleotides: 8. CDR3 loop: CASSPRTGDSQPQHF. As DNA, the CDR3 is TGTGCCAGCAGTCCCCGGACAGGGGACTCTCAGCCCCAGCATTTT.

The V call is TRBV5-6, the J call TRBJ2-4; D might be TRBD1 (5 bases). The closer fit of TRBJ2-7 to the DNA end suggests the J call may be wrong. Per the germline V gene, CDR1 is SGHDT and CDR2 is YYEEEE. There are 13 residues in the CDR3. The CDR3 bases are TGTGCCAGCAGCCGACAGAGAGGTGCCGAGCAGTACTTC. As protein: CASSRQRGAEQYF.

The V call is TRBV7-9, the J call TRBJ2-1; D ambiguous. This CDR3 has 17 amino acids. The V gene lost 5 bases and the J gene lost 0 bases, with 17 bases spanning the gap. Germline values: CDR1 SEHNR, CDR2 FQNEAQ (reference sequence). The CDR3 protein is CASSPTPTQSSYNEQFF. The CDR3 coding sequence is TGTGCCAGCAGCCCGACCCCGACCCAGAGCTCCTACAATGAGCAGTTCTTC.

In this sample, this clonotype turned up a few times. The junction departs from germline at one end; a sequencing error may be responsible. This CDR3 reads CSGEKRQGRYAYF. CDR3 in DNA: TGCAGCGGTGAAAAACGACAGGGAAGATACGCGTATTTT. The V gene is TRBV29-1, the J gene TRBJ2-3, with 7 bases fitting TRBD1. The CDR3 length is 13 residues. Germline loops: CDR1 SQVTM, CDR2 ANQGSEA.